The 2 T cell receptor beta chains reported below all come from one sample, sequenced in a study of blood T cells in healthy people across ages. Then a second PCR, running roughly 6 to 12 cycles, was carried out with a sample-barcoded 5' primer and a J-beta primer mix. TCRdb ran MiXCR on the 5' RACE reads and lists one entry per CDR3 protein. The repertoire holds about 540,000 distinct CDR3 sequences, with 24% as singletons. Separately, the same data were catalogued under a study of T cells of mothers and their children.

The sample taken for sequencing was blood. All receptors derive from a boy aged 10-17 years in good health.

This chain uses TRBV27 with TRBJ1-2; TRBD1 aligns across 9 bases. CDR3 size: 13 residues. Germline V gene data show CDR1 as MNHEY and CDR2 as SMNVEV (reference sequence). V lost 6 bases, J lost 8 bases, and 7 bases stayed unmatched. This CDR3 reads CASSPQGARGYTF. Here the CDR3 DNA reads TGTGCCAGCAGCCCACAGGGGGCGCGGGGCTACACCTTC.

This clonotype was picked up many times. The chain recombines TRBV5-5 with TRBJ2-2; D is perhaps TRBD1 or TRBD2 (5 bases each). Germline values: CDR1 SGHKS, CDR2 YYEKEE (reference sequence). The CDR3 loop spans 15 amino acids. Trimming took 1 base from V and 7 from J, leaving 14 bases between them. The CDR3 is CASSLRARESGELFF. DNA of the CDR3: TGTGCCAGCAGCTTGCGCGCCAGGGAGAGCGGGGAGCTGTTTTTT.